This T cell receptor (beta chain) was recovered during a study of T cells in localized non-small cell lung cancer. The data were produced by immunoSEQ multiplex PCR, yet TCRdb's version contains in-frame clones alone and is incomplete. Of 2,000 to 2,500 clones in the sample, roughly 25% are singletons; the top ten hold over 12%. Germline lookup yields CDR1 KGHSH and CDR2 LQKENI. The CDR3 length is 15 residues. J was trimmed by 3 bases and V by 2 bases; bases with no gene match: 5. The TCR was taken from a male donor at least 60 years old with stage III squamous cell lung carcinoma. The chain links TRBV18 to TRBJ2-3; 7 nucleotides match TRBD1. The starting material was lung tumor tissue, obtained before any cancer treatment. The CDR3 nucleotides are TGTGCCAGCTCACCAGTGAGGGGGCAGACAGATACGCAGTATTTT. This sequence encodes CASSPVRGQTDTQYF.